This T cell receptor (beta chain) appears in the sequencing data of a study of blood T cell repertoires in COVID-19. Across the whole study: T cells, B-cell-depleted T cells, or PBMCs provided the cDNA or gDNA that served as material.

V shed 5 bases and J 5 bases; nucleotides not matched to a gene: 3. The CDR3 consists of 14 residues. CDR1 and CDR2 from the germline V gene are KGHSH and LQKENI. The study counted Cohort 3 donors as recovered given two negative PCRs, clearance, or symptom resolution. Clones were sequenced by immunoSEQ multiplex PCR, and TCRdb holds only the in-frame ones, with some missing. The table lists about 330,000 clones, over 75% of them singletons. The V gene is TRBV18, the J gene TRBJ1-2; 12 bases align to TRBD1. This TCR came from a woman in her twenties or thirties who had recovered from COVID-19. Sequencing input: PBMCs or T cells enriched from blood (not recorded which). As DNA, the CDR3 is TGTGCCAGCTCATGGGACAGGGGGCTATATGGCTACACCTTC. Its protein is CASSWDRGLYGYTF. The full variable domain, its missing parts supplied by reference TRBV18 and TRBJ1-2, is NAGVMQNPRHLVRRRGQEARLRCSPMKGHSHVYWYRQLPEEGLKFMVYLQKENIIDESGMPKERFSAEFPKEGPSILRIQQVVRGDSAAYFCASSWDRGLYGYTFGSGTRLTVV.